This T cell receptor beta chain was documented in a study of blood T cell repertoires in COVID-19. Some clones are missing from TCRdb's copy, which holds only in-frame ones; the method was immunoSEQ multiplex PCR. Counted here are around 200,000 clones, 70% to 90% occurring once; the ten biggest clones make up 1.2%. V gave up 4 bases and J gave up 2 bases, with 15 bases separating them. The CDR3 totals 16 residues. From germline, CDR1 is SGHVS and CDR2 FQNEAQ. The sample consisted of PBMCs or T cells enriched from blood (not recorded which). The chain joins TRBV7-8 to TRBJ1-5; no clear D. This TCR came from a man aged 30-40 years who had recovered from COVID-19. The CDR3 here is CASSYDYPAGNQPQHF. In DNA, the CDR3 is TGTGCCAGCAGCTACGACTACCCAGCGGGCAATCAGCCCCAGCATTTT.